The 13 T cell receptor beta chains below come from one sample, sequenced in a study of T cells in Graves' hyperthyroidism and ophthalmopathy. What was amplified from RNA transcripts were TCR beta CDR3 regions. In the first-round RT-PCR of the TCR CDR3, the HTBI primer set was used. TCRdb itself ran the multiplex PCR reads through MiXCR, one entry per CDR3 protein. The sample contains about 760,000 distinct CDR3 sequences, over 35% of which appear only once. The sequenced sample was blood. The receptors were sampled from a woman aged 40 to 49 with Graves' hyperthyroidism.

This clonotype has at least ten counts. This chain uses TRBV20-1 with TRBJ2-7; 8 bases match TRBD2. Trimming took 0 bases from V and 7 from J; bases not matched to a gene: 8. Germline V CDR1 and CDR2: DFQATT, SNEGSKA (reference sequence). This CDR3 comprises 14 residues. The CDR3 DNA reads TGCAGTGCTAGAGACTGGGTGACTAGCGCTGAGCAGTACTTC. Its protein product is CSARDWVTSAEQYF.

The chain joins TRBV20-1 to TRBJ2-7; a weak D match, TRBD1 (6 bases). This CDR3 has 14 residues. In germline, CDR1 is DFQATT, CDR2 SNEGSKA (reference sequence). V dropped 1 base and J dropped 5 bases, with 15 bases sitting between them. CDR3 nucleotides: TGCAGTGCTAGAGTCAGGGGACGGCGTGACGAGCAGTACTTC. Encoded protein: CSARVRGRRDEQYF.

The chain combines TRBV12-3 or TRBV12-4 with TRBJ2-7; D gene uncertain. Trimming took off 3 bases at V and 2 bases at J, with 14 bases between the two ends. The length of the CDR3 is 15 residues. CDR3: CASSLGIGGTYEQYF. CDR3 coding DNA: TGTGCCAGCAGTTTGGGAATTGGCGGAACCTACGAGCAGTACTTC.

In this sample, this clonotype turned up many times. The chain employs TRBV10-2 and TRBJ2-7; TRBD1 matches 10 bases. There are 15 residues in the CDR3. J gave up 6 bases and V 5 bases, and 10 bases lay outside the gene matches. The V gene's germline CDR1 is WSHSY and CDR2 SAAADI. The CDR3 sequence: CASSPTGQGGSEQYF. DNA of the CDR3: TGCGCCAGCAGTCCCACCGGACAGGGGGGGAGCGAGCAGTACTTC.

This clonotype has a count of ten or more. One junction end disagrees with the germline gene, perhaps due to a read error. The gene calls are TRBV7-9 and TRBJ1-2; possibly TRBD1 for D (6 bases). This CDR3 contains 14 residues. The germline V gene encodes CDR1 SEHNR and CDR2 FQNEAQ (reference sequence). In nucleotides, the CDR3 is TGCGCCAGCAGCCAAGTACAGGGAGACTATGGCTACACCTTC. Amino acid sequence: CASSQVQGDYGYTF.

This clonotype was seen only a few times. V and J are TRBV9 and TRBJ1-2, with D tentatively TRBD1 (5 bases). The CDR3 is 14 residues long. Between the trimmed V and J ends, which lost 7 bases and 5 bases, there was a span of 18 bases. Germline CDR1 and CDR2: SGDLS and YYNGEE. The CDR3 region is CASGEGLRQYGYTF. Written as DNA, the CDR3 is TGTGCCAGCGGCGAGGGGCTCAGACAGTATGGCTACACCTTC.

This clonotype has a count of ten or more. The V and J genes are TRBV7-9 and TRBJ2-7; 9 positions agree with TRBD1. Germline values: CDR1 SEHNR, CDR2 FQNEAQ (reference sequence). There are 17 residues in the CDR3. V was pared by 5 bases and J by 2 bases, with 13 bases of the junction left unmatched. In DNA, the CDR3 is TGTGCCAGCAGCCTAACTACCGGGACAGGGAATACCTACGAGCAGTACTTC. Translating gives CASSLTTGTGNTYEQYF.

The table lists this clonotype with many counts. The V gene is TRBV19, the J gene TRBJ1-5; TRBD1 aligns across 7 bases. Germline V gene data show CDR1 as LNHDA and CDR2 as SQIVND (reference sequence). CDR3 length: 14 residues. Trimming took 6 bases from V and 2 from J; bases not matched to a gene: 4. Here the CDR3 DNA reads TGTGCCAGTAGATTTGACAGGGGCAATCAGCCCCAGCATTTT. Protein: CASRFDRGNQPQHF.

A remark on this clonotype: A much larger clone lies one base from this, so it may be a read error. The chain has TRBV29-1 and TRBJ2-3; no reliable D call. The V gene's germline CDR1 is SQVTM and CDR2 ANQGSEA. With 8 bases removed from V and 3 bases from J, the gap between germline ends came to 12 bases. This CDR3 is 12 amino acids long. This CDR3 is CSCGRETDTQYF. DNA for the CDR3: TGCAGCTGTGGTAGAGAGACAGATACGCAGTATTTT.

The table lists this clonotype with a few counts. The chain combines TRBV6-5 with TRBJ1-4, with D tentatively TRBD1 (6 bases). Germline V gene lookup returns CDR1 MNHEY and CDR2 SVGAGI. The CDR3 runs to 14 residues. V lost 4 bases and J lost 7, with 13 bases in between. DNA of the CDR3: TGTGCCAGCAGTTCACAGGACAGAATTGAAAAACTGTTTTTT. Translation gives CASSSQDRIEKLFF.

This clonotype was recorded at least ten times. This chain connects TRBV7-2 to TRBJ1-2, with D tentatively TRBD1 (5 bases). Looked up from germline, CDR1 is SGHTA and CDR2 is FQGNSA. CDR3 length equals 14 residues. Trimming shortened V by 7 bases and J by 4 bases, and 16 bases separated the two germline ends. The CDR3 is CASNPSQEIYGYTF. CDR3 bases: TGTGCCAGCAACCCTTCACAGGAGATCTATGGCTACACCTTC.

This clonotype has ten or more counts. This chain uses TRBV29-1 with TRBJ2-5, with D perhaps matching TRBD1 or TRBD2 (5 bases each). The V end was cut by 3 bases, the J end by 4 bases, with 15 bases between. Germline V gives CDR1 SQVTM, CDR2 ANQGSEA. The CDR3 totals 14 residues. CDR3 DNA: TGCAGCGTTGACGGGGCCGTTCCGGGAGAGACCCAGTACTTC. Protein: CSVDGAVPGETQYF. Full variable domain (rest looked up from reference TRBV29-1 and TRBJ2-5): SAVISQKPSRDICQRGTSLTIQCQVDSQVTMMFWYRQQPGQSLTLIATANQGSEATYESGFVIDKFPISRPNLTFSTLTVSNMSPEDSSIYLCSVDGAVPGETQYFGPGTRLLVL.

The V gene is TRBV12-3 or TRBV12-4, the J gene TRBJ1-3; 8 bases are a match to TRBD1. The CDR3 is made up of 16 amino acids. V lost 4 bases and J lost 3; bases outside the gene matches: 8. The DNA for the CDR3 is TGTGCCAGCAGTTCCCCGGGCAGGGGGCATGGAAACACCATATATTTT. Translating gives CASSSPGRGHGNTIYF.